One and the same sample provided the 20 T cell receptor beta chains below, sequenced in a study of control samples from healthy donors and cancer patients. The repertoire was sequenced with immunoSEQ multiplex PCR; TCRdb's copy has only in-frame clones and lacks some. This table holds around 190,000 clones. Sequencing input: blood. These receptors were taken from a woman aged 30 to 39 in good health.

The V gene is TRBV7-9, the J gene TRBJ1-1, with TRBD1 matching 7 bases. J was trimmed by 8 bases and V by 5 bases; bases with no gene match: 11. Germline values: CDR1 SEHNR, CDR2 FQNEAQ (reference sequence). CDR3 length equals 14 residues. The CDR3 protein is CASSGTVTLGEAFF. The CDR3 bases are TGTGCCAGCAGCGGGACAGTTACGTTAGGGGAAGCTTTCTTT.

This chain uses TRBV5-1 with TRBJ2-2, with D uncertain. This CDR3 is 16 amino acids long. V was trimmed by 1 base and J by 4 bases, leaving 14 bases between them. Looked up from germline, CDR1 is SGHRS and CDR2 is YFSETQ. Written as DNA, the CDR3 is TGCGCCAGCAGCTTGAAGTCAGGCGGACCCACCGGGGAGCTGTTTTTT. Its protein is CASSLKSGGPTGELFF. Full variable domain (remainder filled in from reference TRBV5-1 and TRBJ2-2): KAGVTQTPRYLIKTRGQQVTLSCSPISGHRSVSWYQQTPGQGLQFLFEYFSETQRNKGNFPGRFSGRQFSNSRSEMNVSTLELGDSALYLCASSLKSGGPTGELFFGEGSRLTVL.

Comment on this clone: One end of the junction does not line up with germline, which may come from a read error. The sample has other DNA sequences that encode this CDR3 too. CDR3: CASNTGSYGYTF. CDR3 sequence (DNA): TGTGCCAGCAATACAGGAAGCTATGGTTACACCTTC. V gene TRBV5-6 combines with J gene TRBJ1-2; TRBD1 might be the D (5 bases). The V gene's germline CDR1 is SGHDT and CDR2 YYEEEE. The CDR3 has 12 amino acids. The whole variable domain, remainder taken from reference TRBV5-6 and TRBJ1-2, is DAGVTQSPTHLIKTRGQQVTLRCSPKSGHDTVSWYQQALGQGPQFIFQYYEEEERQRGNFPDRFSGHQFPNYSSELNVNALLLGDSALYLCASNTGSYGYTFGSGTRLTVV.

Concerning this clone itself: The sample contains more than one DNA sequence encoding this CDR3. V usage is TRBV5-1 and J usage is TRBJ1-1, with D perhaps matching TRBD1 (5 bases). This CDR3 contains 14 residues. CDR1 SGHRS and CDR2 YFSETQ come from the germline V gene. V lost 3 bases and J 4 bases, leaving 13 bases between the germline ends. CDR3 residues: CASSWGQGGTEAFF. CDR3 bases: TGCGCCAGCAGCTGGGGCCAGGGTGGCACTGAAGCTTTCTTT. The whole variable domain, filled in from reference TRBV5-1 and TRBJ1-1, reads KAGVTQTPRYLIKTRGQQVTLSCSPISGHRSVSWYQQTPGQGLQFLFEYFSETQRNKGNFPGRFSGRQFSNSRSEMNVSTLELGDSALYLCASSWGQGGTEAFFGQGTRLTVV.

A note on this clone: At the DNA level, this CDR3 is encoded by other sequences in the same sample as well. J is TRBJ1-5 and V is TRBV27; D is possibly TRBD1 (5 bases). Per the germline V gene, CDR1 is MNHEY and CDR2 is SMNVEV (reference sequence). Between the trimmed V and J ends, which lost 2 bases and 7 bases, there was a span of 12 bases. The CDR3 is 14 residues long. The CDR3 here is CASSLKAGVQPQHF. Here the CDR3 DNA reads TGTGCCAGCAGTTTAAAAGCGGGGGTCCAGCCCCAGCATTTT.

This rearrangement joins TRBV25-1 to TRBJ2-7; 8 bases line up with TRBD1. V shed 3 bases and J 4 bases; nucleotides not matched to a gene: 8. Germline loops: CDR1 MGHDK, CDR2 SYGVNS. The CDR3 spans 15 residues. The DNA for the CDR3 is TGTGCCAGCAGTGACCTGACAGGGGCCTATTACGAGCAGTACTTC. This gives the protein CASSDLTGAYYEQYF.

The chain has TRBV27 and TRBJ1-1, with TRBD1 matching over 7 bases. The germline gives CDR1 MNHEY, CDR2 SMNVEV (reference sequence). The ends lost 5 bases at V and 4 bases at J; junction bases unmatched: 7. The CDR3 contains 14 residues. The CDR3 protein is CASSKKGGFTEAFF. The CDR3 bases are TGTGCCAGCAGTAAAAAAGGGGGCTTCACTGAAGCTTTCTTT.

The gene calls are TRBV19 and TRBJ2-6; possibly TRBD1 or TRBD2 for D (5 bases each). V was clipped by 3 bases and J by 1 base, with 7 bases between them. The CDR3 consists of 15 residues. Looked up from germline, CDR1 is LNHDA and CDR2 is SQIVND (reference sequence). The CDR3 DNA reads TGTGCCAGTAGTATCTGGGGGTCTGGGGCCAACGTCCTGACTTTC. Its protein is CASSIWGSGANVLTF.

This sequence joins TRBV28 and TRBJ1-4, with unresolved D. The CDR3 covers 15 residues. Trimming took off 3 bases at V and 0 bases at J, with 8 bases between the two ends. Germline lookup yields CDR1 MDHEN and CDR2 SYDVKM. The CDR3 coding sequence is TGTGCCAGCAGTTTCCAACGGGCAACTAATGAAAAACTGTTTTTT. Translating gives CASSFQRATNEKLFF.

This chain joins TRBV7-9 and TRBJ2-2; D possibly corresponds to TRBD2 (5 bases). The CDR3 length is 15 residues. Trimming removed 5 bases at V and 4 bases at J, with 14 bases between. Germline V gene sequence: CDR1 SEHNR, CDR2 FQNEAQ (reference sequence). CDR3 loop: CASSPPIRGTGELFF. The DNA for the CDR3 is TGTGCCAGCAGCCCCCCGATCCGGGGCACCGGGGAGCTGTTTTTT. Supplemented by reference TRBV7-9 and TRBJ2-2, the full variable domain reads DTGVSQNPRHKITKRGQNVTFRCDPISEHNRLYWYRQTLGQGPEFLTYFQNEAQLEKSRLLSDRFSAERPKGSFSTLEIQRTEQGDSAMYLCASSPPIRGTGELFFGEGSRLTVL.

CDR3: CASSQTTYTGELFF. CDR3 nucleotides: TGTGCCAGCAGCCAGACTACCTACACCGGGGAGCTGTTTTTT. The chain recombines TRBV7-2 with TRBJ2-2, with a weak D call TRBD2 (5 bases). Looked up from germline, CDR1 is SGHTA and CDR2 is FQGNSA. CDR3 length: 14 residues. V lost 5 bases to trimming and J lost 3 bases, with 10 bases between them.

The chain joins TRBV3-1 (or the pseudogene TRBV3-2) to TRBJ1-1; D call uncertain. The CDR3 spans 14 residues. Deletions cut 0 bases from V and 1 base from J, with 6 bases between. Germline lookup yields CDR1 LGHDT and CDR2 YNNKEL (reference sequence). The CDR3 sequence is CASSQDPANTEAFF. The CDR3 nucleotides read TGTGCCAGCAGCCAAGATCCAGCGAACACTGAAGCTTTCTTT.

The genes are TRBV14 and TRBJ1-2, with TRBD1 as a possible D gene (6 bases). Germline V CDR1 and CDR2: SGHDN, FVKESK. The CDR3 is 13 amino acids. V lost 4 bases to trimming and J lost 4 bases, with 10 bases between them. CDR3 residues: CASSLRQAYGYTF. CDR3 DNA sequence: TGTGCCAGCAGCCTAAGACAGGCCTATGGCTACACCTTC.

This chain links TRBV19 with TRBJ1-5; no clear D gene. Between the trimmed V and J ends, which lost 6 bases and 1 base, there was a span of 10 bases. The CDR3 runs 14 residues. The germline CDR1 and CDR2 sequences are LNHDA and SQIVND (reference sequence). CDR3 residues: CASRSGASNQPQHF. As DNA, the CDR3 is TGTGCCAGTAGGTCAGGTGCGAGCAATCAGCCCCAGCATTTT.

The V call is TRBV19, the J call TRBJ1-6; D is undetermined. This CDR3 contains 15 residues. Trimming removed 3 bases from V and 7 bases from J, with 13 bases in between. The V gene's germline CDR1 is LNHDA and CDR2 SQIVND (reference sequence). The CDR3 is CASSMIAAPNSPLHF. For the CDR3, the DNA is TGTGCCAGTAGTATGATCGCTGCCCCCAATTCACCCCTCCACTTT.

V and J are TRBV2 and TRBJ1-1; TRBD1 matches 7 bases. V was clipped by 4 bases and J by 0 bases; unmatched bases: 2. CDR3 length: 14 residues. From germline, CDR1 is SNHLY and CDR2 FYNNEI. As DNA, the CDR3 is TGTGCCAGCAGTGCGGACAGGATGAACACTGAAGCTTTCTTT. Translation gives CASSADRMNTEAFF.

The rearrangement links TRBV5-1 to TRBJ2-7; the match to TRBD2 covers 14 bases. Germline-derived CDR1 and CDR2 are SGHRS and YFSETQ. The CDR3 sequence is 19 residues long. J was trimmed by 2 bases and V by 0 bases; bases with no gene match: 10. The CDR3 bases are TGCGCCAGCAGCTTGGCCCACGGACTAGCGGGGGGCTCTACCTACGAGCAGTACTTC. It is translated as CASSLAHGLAGGSTYEQYF.

This chain connects TRBV7-9 to TRBJ1-6, with D uncertain. The CDR3 is made up of 15 amino acids. The germline CDR1 and CDR2 sequences are SEHNR and FQNEAQ (reference sequence). Trimming removed 5 bases at V and 9 bases at J, with 17 bases between. DNA of the CDR3: TGTGCCAGCAGCGGACCAGGCGGGGATCGTTCACCCCTCCACTTT. Translation: CASSGPGGDRSPLHF.

The chain employs TRBV7-3 and TRBJ2-2, with D perhaps given as TRBD1 or TRBD2 (5 bases each). Trimming left V 6 bases short and J 5 bases short, with 10 bases between. Per germline, CDR1 SGHTA and CDR2 FQGTGA. The CDR3 contains 13 residues. CDR3 loop: CASSGTSTGELFF. The CDR3 DNA sequence: TGTGCCAGCAGTGGGACGTCAACCGGGGAGCTGTTTTTT.

The chain couples TRBV18 to TRBJ1-2; TRBD1 matches 8 bases. This CDR3 region has 14 residues. The germline CDR1 and CDR2 sequences are KGHSH and LQKENI. The V and J ends lost 3 bases and 3 bases, in that order; junction bases with no gene match: 3. This CDR3 is CASSPMDRDYGYTF. The CDR3 nucleotides are TGTGCCAGCTCACCTATGGACAGGGACTATGGCTACACCTTC.